This TCR beta chain comes out of a study of T cells in Graves' hyperthyroidism and ophthalmopathy (dated by TCRdb to about 2019). As for the study more broadly: Peripheral blood samples were taken at the time of initial diagnosis, prior to any treatment. To identify TCR V-J signatures that set the groups apart, the researchers used a discovery cohort of 100 patients, made up of under 50 with Graves' ophthalmopathy and about 60 with stable Graves' hyperthyroidism. Prospective prediction of ophthalmopathy was tested in an independent validation cohort of 18 to 20 hyperthyroidism patients and 17 patients who later progressed to ophthalmopathy. The 95 to 100 discovery patients were divided at random into training and test sets in a 7:3 ratio. In addition, the study compared T-cell repertoires in thyroid tissue and in blood from over 5 Graves' hyperthyroidism patients. After sampling, hyperthyroidism patients received methimazole starting at 30 mg daily, and ophthalmopathy patients received high-dose intravenous methylprednisolone. TCR Vbeta CDR3 sequencing of roughly 140 peripheral blood samples (43 ophthalmopathy, some 75 hyperthyroidism and approximately 17 progressor patients) is reported in the paper. On the study overall, not on this receptor specifically: In cross-validation, a model built on a 13 V-J signature told ophthalmopathy apart from stable hyperthyroidism with 87.88% sensitivity and 81% to 82% specificity, and in testing the same model reached 80%/75%. No statistical method was used to set the sample size in advance, and investigators knew the group allocation. In validation, progression to ophthalmopathy was predicted by the model with almost 71% sensitivity and roughly 76% specificity, a median of roughly six months before onset. Most expanded thyroid clonotypes (frequency above 0.001) were also detected in blood, a finding suggesting that blood repertoires may reflect thyroid immune responses.

Ophthalmopathy patients had moderately to severely active disease, with a Clinical Activity Score of 3 or more, a NOSPECS grade of 4 or more, and a disease duration of less than 3 months. Patients with uncontrolled infections, other autoimmune diseases, pregnancy or lactation were excluded. Clinical symptoms, serum thyroxine and TRAb, thyroid ultrasound, and orbital computed tomography formed the basis for the diagnoses. Ficoll-Paque density gradient centrifugation was used to isolate PBMCs from about 9.4 ml of fresh peripheral blood. Total RNA was extracted with Trizol reagent, and quality was checked on an Agilent 2100 Bioanalyzer. Ends trimmed: V by 5 bases, J by 2 bases; bases unmatched to a gene: 2. The germline V gene (reference sequence) sets CDR1 to MNHEY and CDR2 to SMNVEV. There are 14 amino acids in the CDR3, from cysteine to phenylalanine inclusive. This entry keeps only the CDR3 DNA: 42 bases, framed from base 1.

This clonotype came up many times. Its recognized antigen is unknown. No quality values exist for individual bases; no much larger clone is one base distant. TCR beta CDR3 regions were amplified from RNA transcripts. The first round of RT-PCR for the TCR CDR3 was performed with the HTBI primer set and the Qiagen OneStep RT-PCR kit. A second multiplex PCR round built the libraries, followed by size selection and purification. Sequencing of the libraries was done on an Illumina HiSeq2000 using paired-end 100 bp reads. Per the original workflow: SOAPnuke was used to process the raw data, with reads discarded if the reads contained adapters or uncalled bases, had a mean Phred below 15, or lacked an exact constant-primer or identifier match. High-quality paired reads were merged using COPE v1.2.5, and each unique nucleotide sequence was defined as a clonotype. MiTCR v1.1 was used to align clonotypes to the IMGT TRBV, TRBD and TRBJ reference segments. Only V-J combinations with frequency above 0.0001, covering 99% to 99.2% of repertoires, were analysed. A TCS score was defined as the ratio between F50 (clonal expansion) and ExV (chaos), using BLOSUM62-based TCRdist between CDR3 peptides within each V-J. Welch's t-statistics and random forest reduced some 510 V-J features to roughly 13, which were used in a naive Bayes classifier (R e1071). Using fastp trimming at Q25 and MiXCR clonotype assembly, TCRdb reanalyzed the public sequencing data and kept in-frame beta chains. Records with the same CDR3 protein are collapsed into one entry carrying the most frequent genes and DNA. The V and J calls were determined by TCRdb, not by the authors. A total of around 600,000 distinct CDR3 sequences appear in this sample, more than 13% of them only once. The top ten clonotypes cover around 7% of the sample.

The V and J segments used are TRBV27 and TRBJ1-4, with 7 middle bases fitting TRBD1. This clonotype was obtained from a woman between 18 and 29 years old with Graves' ophthalmopathy. Input material: blood. The DNA is as follows: TGTGCCAGCAGTCAACAGGGGACTAATGAAAAACTGTTTTTT. Its translation reads: CASSQQGTNEKLFF.